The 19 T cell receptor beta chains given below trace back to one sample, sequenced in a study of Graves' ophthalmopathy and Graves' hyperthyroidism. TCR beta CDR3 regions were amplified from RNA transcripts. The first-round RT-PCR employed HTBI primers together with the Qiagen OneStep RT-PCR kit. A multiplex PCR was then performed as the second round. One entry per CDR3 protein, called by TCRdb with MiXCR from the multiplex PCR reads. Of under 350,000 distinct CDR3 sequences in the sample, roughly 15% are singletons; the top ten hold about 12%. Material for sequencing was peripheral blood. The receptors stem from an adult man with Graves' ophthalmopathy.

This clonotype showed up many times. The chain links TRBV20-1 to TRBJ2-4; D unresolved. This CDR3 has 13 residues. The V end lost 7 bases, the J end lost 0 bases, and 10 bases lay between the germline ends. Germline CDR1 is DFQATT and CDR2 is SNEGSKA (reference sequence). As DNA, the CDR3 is TGCAGTGGTTTGATGCTAGCCAAAAACATTCAGTACTTC. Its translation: CSGLMLAKNIQYF.

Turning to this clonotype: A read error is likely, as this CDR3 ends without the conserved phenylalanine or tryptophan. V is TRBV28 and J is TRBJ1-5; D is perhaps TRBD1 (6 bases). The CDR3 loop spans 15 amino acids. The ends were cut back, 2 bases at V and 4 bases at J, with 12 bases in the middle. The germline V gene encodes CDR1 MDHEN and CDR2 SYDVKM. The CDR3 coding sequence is TGTGCCAGCAGTTTAGGGGGGGCCATTAATCAGCCCCAGCATTTA. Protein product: CASSLGGAINQPQHL.

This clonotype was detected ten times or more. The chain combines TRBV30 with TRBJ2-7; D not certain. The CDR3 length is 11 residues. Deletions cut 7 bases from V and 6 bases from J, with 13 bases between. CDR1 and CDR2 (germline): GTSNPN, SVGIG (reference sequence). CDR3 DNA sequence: TGTGCCTTGTCCGTCTCGGTCGAGCAGTACTTC. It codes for CALSVSVEQYF. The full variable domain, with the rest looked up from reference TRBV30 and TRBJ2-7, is SQTIHQWPATLVQPVGSPLSLECTVEGTSNPNLYWYRQAAGRGLQLLFYSVGIGQISSEVPQNLSASRPQDRQFILSSKKLLLSDSGFYLCALSVSVEQYFGPGTRLTVT.

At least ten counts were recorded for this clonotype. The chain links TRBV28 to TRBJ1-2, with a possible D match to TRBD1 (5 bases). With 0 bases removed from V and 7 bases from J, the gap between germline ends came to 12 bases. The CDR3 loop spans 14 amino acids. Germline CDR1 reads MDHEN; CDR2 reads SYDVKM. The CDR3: CASSLWGGIGGYTF. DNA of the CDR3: TGTGCCAGCAGTTTATGGGGGGGGATAGGTGGCTACACCTTC.

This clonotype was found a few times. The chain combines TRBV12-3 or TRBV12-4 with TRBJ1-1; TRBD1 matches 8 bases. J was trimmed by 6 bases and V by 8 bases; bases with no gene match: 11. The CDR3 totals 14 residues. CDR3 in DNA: TGTGCCAGCTCTGGTGACAGGGGCTTAGCTGAAGCTTTCTTT. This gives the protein CASSGDRGLAEAFF.

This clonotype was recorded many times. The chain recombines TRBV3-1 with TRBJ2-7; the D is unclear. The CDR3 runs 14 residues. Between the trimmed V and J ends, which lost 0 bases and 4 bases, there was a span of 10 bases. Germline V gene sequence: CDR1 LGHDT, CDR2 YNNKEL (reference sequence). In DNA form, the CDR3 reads TGTGCCAGCAGCCAAGAGGTCTATGGGTACGAGCAGTACTTC. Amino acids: CASSQEVYGYEQYF.

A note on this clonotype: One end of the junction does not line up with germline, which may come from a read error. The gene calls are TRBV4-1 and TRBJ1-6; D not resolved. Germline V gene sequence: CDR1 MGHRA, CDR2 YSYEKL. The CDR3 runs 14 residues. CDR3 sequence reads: CAGSQLDGNSPLHF. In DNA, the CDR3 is TGCGCCGGCAGCCAATTGGACGGTAATTCACCCCTCCACTTT.

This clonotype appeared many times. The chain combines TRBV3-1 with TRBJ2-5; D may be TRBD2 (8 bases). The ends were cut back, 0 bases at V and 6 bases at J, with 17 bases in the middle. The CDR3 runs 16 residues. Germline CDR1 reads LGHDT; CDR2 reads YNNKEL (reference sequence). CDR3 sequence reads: CASSQDTGGGGKTQYF. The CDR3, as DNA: TGTGCCAGCAGCCAAGATACGGGAGGGGGCGGGAAGACCCAGTACTTC.

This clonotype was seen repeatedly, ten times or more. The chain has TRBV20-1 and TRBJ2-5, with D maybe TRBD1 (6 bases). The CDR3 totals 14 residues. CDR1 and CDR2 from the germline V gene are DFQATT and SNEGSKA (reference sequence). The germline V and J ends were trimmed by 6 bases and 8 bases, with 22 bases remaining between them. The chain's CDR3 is CSAPLGQSPDTQYF. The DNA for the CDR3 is TGCAGTGCCCCGCTTGGACAGTCGCCAGACACCCAGTACTTC.

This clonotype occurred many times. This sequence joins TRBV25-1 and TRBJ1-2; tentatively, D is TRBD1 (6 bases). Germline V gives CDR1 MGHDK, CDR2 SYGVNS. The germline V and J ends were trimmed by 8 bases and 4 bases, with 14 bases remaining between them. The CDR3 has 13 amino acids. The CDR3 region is CASSAGELYGYTF. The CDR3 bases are TGTGCCAGCTCGGCAGGGGAACTCTATGGCTACACCTTC.

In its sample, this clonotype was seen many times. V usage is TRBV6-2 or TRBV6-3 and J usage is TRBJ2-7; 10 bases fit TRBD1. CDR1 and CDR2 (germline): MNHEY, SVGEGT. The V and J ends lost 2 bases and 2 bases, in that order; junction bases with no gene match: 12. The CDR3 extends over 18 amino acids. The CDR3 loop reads CASSYVLGQGIGTYEQYF. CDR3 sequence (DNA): TGTGCCAGCAGTTACGTTTTGGGACAGGGGATTGGGACCTACGAGCAGTACTTC.

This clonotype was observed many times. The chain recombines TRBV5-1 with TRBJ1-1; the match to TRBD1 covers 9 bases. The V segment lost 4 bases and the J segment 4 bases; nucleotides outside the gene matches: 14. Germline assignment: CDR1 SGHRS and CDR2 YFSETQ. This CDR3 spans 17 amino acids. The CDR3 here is CASSPGQGLSLLTEAFF. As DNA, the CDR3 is TGCGCCAGCAGCCCCGGACAGGGGCTCTCCTTGCTCACTGAAGCTTTCTTT.

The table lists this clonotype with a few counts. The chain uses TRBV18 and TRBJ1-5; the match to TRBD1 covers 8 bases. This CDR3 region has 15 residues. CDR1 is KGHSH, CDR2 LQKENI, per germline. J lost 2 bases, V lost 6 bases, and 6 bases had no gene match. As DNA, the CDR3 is TGTGCCAGCTCCCCAGGGGGCACGGGCAATCAGCCCCAGCATTTT. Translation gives CASSPGGTGNQPQHF. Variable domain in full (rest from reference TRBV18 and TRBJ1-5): NAGVMQNPRHLVRRRGQEARLRCSPMKGHSHVYWYRQLPEEGLKFMVYLQKENIIDESGMPKERFSAEFPKEGPSILRIQQVVRGDSAAYFCASSPGGTGNQPQHFGDGTRLSIL.

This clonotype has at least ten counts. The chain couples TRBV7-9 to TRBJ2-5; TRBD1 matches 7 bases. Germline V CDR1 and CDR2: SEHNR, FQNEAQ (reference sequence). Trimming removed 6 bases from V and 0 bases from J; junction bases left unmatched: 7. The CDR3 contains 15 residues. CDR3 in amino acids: CASSRQGTYQETQYF. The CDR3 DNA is TGTGCCAGCAGTAGACAGGGTACCTACCAAGAGACCCAGTACTTC.

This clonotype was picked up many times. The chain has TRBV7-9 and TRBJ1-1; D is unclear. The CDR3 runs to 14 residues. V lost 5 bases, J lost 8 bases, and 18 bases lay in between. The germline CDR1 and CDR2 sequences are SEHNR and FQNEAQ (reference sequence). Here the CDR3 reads CASSDRGLTGEAFF. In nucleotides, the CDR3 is TGTGCCAGCAGCGACCGCGGGCTGACTGGGGAAGCTTTCTTT.

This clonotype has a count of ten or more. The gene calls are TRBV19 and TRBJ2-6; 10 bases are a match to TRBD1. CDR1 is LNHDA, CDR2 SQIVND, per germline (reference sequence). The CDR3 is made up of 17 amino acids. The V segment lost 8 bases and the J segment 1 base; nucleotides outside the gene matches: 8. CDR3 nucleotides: TGTGCCAGTGAACCCGGGACAGGGGTTTCTGGGGCCAACGTCCTGACTTTC. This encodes CASEPGTGVSGANVLTF. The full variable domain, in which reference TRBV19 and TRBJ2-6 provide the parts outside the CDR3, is DGGITQSPKYLFRKEGQNVTLSCEQNLNHDAMYWYRQDPGQGLRLIYYSQIVNDFQKGDIAEGYSVSREKKESFPLTVTSAQKNPTAFYLCASEPGTGVSGANVLTFGAGSRLTVL.

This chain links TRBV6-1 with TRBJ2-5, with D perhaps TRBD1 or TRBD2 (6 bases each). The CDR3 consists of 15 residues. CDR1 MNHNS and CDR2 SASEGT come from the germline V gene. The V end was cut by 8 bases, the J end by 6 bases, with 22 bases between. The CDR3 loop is CASYGSGEARKTQYF. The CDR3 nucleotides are TGTGCCAGCTATGGCTCAGGGGAGGCCCGGAAGACCCAGTACTTC.

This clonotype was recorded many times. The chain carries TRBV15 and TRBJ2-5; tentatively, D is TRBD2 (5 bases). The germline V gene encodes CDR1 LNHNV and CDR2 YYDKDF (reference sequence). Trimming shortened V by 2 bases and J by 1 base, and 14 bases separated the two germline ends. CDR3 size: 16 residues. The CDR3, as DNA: TGTGCCACCAGCAGATTAGGTGCGAGCGGCCAAGAGACCCAGTACTTC. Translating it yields CATSRLGASGQETQYF.

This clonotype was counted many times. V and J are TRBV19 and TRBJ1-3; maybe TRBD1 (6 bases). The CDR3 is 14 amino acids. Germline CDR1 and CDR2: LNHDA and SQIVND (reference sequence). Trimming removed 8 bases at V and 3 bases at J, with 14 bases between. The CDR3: CASGTGMSGNTIYF. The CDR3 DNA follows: TGTGCCAGTGGAACAGGGATGAGTGGAAACACCATATATTTT. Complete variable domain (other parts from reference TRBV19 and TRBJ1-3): DGGITQSPKYLFRKEGQNVTLSCEQNLNHDAMYWYRQDPGQGLRLIYYSQIVNDFQKGDIAEGYSVSREKKESFPLTVTSAQKNPTAFYLCASGTGMSGNTIYFGEGSWLTVV.